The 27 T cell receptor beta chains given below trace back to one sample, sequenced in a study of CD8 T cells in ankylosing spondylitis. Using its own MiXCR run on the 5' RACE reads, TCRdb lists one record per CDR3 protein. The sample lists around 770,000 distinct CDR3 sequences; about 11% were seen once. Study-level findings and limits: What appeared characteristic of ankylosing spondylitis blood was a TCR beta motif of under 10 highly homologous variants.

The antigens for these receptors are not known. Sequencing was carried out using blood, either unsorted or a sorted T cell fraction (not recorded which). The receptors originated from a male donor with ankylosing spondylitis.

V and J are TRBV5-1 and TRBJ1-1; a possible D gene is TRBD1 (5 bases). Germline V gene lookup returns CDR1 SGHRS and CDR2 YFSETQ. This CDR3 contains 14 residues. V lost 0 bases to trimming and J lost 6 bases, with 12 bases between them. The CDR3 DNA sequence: TGCGCCAGCAGCTTGGTGCAGGGCGTCCCTGAAGCTTTCTTT. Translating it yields CASSLVQGVPEAFF.

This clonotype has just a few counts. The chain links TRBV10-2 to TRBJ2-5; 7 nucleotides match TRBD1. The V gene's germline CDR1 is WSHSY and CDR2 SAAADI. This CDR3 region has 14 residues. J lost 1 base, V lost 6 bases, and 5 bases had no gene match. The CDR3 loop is CASRPGTAQETQYF. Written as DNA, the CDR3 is TGCGCCAGCAGACCCGGGACAGCCCAAGAGACCCAGTACTTC.

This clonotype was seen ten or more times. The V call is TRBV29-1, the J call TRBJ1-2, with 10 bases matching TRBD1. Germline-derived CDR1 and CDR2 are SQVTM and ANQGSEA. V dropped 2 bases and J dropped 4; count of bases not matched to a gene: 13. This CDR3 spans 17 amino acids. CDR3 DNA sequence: TGCAGCGTTGAATTCCTAATAGAGACAGGGGGCGGCTATGGCTACACCTTC. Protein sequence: CSVEFLIETGGGYGYTF.

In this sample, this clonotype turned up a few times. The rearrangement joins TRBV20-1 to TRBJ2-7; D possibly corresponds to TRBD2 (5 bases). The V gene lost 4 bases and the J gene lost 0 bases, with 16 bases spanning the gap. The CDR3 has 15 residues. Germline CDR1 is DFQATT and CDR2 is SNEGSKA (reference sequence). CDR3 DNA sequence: TGCAGTGCTAAGAGAGGGCAGGAACTCTCCTACGAGCAGTACTTC. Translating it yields CSAKRGQELSYEQYF.

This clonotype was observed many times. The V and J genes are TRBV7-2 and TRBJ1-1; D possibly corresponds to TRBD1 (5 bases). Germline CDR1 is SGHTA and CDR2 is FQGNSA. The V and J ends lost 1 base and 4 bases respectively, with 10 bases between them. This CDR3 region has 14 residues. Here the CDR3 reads CASSLGGDVTEAFF. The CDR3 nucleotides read TGTGCCAGCAGCTTAGGAGGGGATGTCACTGAAGCTTTCTTT.

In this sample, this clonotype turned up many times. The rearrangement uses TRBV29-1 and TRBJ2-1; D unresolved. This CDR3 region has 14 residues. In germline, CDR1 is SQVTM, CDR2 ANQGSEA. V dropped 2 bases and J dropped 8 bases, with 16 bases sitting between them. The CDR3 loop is CSVERAVSVDEQFF. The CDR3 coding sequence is TGCAGCGTTGAAAGGGCGGTTTCGGTAGATGAGCAGTTCTTC.

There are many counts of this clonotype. The DNA of the CDR3 is TGTGCCATCAGTGAGAACCGGGACAGGGCGGCTTTCTTT. It codes for CAISENRDRAAFF. The chain joins TRBV10-3 to TRBJ1-1; TRBD1 aligns across 9 bases. The CDR3 extends over 13 amino acids. Trimming removed 2 bases from V and 11 bases from J; junction bases left unmatched: 6. CDR1 and CDR2 from the germline V gene are ENHRY and SYGVKD.

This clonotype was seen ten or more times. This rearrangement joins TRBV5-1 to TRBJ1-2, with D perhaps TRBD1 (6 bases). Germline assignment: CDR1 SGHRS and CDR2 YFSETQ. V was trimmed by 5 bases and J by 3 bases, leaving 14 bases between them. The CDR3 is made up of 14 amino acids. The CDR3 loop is CASSIDRIYYGYTF. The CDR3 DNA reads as TGCGCCAGCAGTATCGACAGGATTTACTATGGCTACACCTTC.

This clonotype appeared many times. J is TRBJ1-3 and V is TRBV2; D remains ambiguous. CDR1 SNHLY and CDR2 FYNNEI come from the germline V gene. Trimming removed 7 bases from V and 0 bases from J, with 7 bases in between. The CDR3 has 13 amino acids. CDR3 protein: CASTTSSGNTIYF. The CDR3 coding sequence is TGTGCCAGCACTACTAGCTCTGGAAACACCATATATTTT.

CDR3 sequence: CASSLGPSRREQYF. The CDR3 region has the DNA TGTGCCAGCAGCTTGGGTCCTTCCCGTCGGGAGCAGTACTTC. This rearrangement joins TRBV5-5 to TRBJ2-7; D unresolved. In germline, CDR1 is SGHKS, CDR2 YYEKEE (reference sequence). Trimming took 0 bases from V and 7 from J, leaving 14 bases between them. The CDR3 sequence is 14 residues long.

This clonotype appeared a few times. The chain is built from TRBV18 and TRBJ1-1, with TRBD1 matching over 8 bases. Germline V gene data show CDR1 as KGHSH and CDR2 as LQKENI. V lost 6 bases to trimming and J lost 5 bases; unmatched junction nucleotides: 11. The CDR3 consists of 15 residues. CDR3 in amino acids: CASSITVTGVTEAFF. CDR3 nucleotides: TGTGCCAGCTCCATTACCGTGACAGGGGTTACTGAAGCTTTCTTT.

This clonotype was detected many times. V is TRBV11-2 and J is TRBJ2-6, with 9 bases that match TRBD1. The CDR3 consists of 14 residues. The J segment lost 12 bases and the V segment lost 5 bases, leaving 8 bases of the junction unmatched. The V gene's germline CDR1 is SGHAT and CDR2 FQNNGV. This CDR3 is CASSPRTGVTVLTF. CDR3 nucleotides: TGTGCCAGCAGCCCACGGACAGGGGTAACCGTCCTGACTTTC.

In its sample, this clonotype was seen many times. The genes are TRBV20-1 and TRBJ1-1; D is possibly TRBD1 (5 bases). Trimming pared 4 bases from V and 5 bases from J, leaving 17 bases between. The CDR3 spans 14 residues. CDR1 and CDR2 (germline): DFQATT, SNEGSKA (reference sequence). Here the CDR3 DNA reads TGCAGTGCTACCTATCCAGGGTCTCTGACTGAAGCTTTCTTT. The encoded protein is CSATYPGSLTEAFF.

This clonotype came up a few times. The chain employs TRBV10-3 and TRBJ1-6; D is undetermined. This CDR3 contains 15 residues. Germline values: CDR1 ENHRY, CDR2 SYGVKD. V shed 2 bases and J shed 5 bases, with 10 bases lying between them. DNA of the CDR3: TGTGCCATCAGTGAGCTTGGGCCCAATAATTCACCCCTCCACTTT. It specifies CAISELGPNNSPLHF.

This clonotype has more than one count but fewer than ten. The CDR3 protein is CASSRLARGGTDTQYF. CDR3 in DNA: TGTGCCAGCAGTCGTCTAGCGCGAGGGGGCACAGATACGCAGTATTTT. The genes are TRBV6-1 and TRBJ2-3; D is perhaps TRBD2 (6 bases). This CDR3 spans 16 amino acids. Between the trimmed V and J ends, which lost 5 bases and 1 base, there was a span of 16 bases. CDR1 is MNHNS and CDR2 is SASEGT in the germline V gene.

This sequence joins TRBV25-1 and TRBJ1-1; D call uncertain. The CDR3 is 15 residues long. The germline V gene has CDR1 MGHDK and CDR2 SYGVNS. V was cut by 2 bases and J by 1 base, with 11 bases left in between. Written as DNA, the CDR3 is TGTGCCAGCAGTGAACCTCGGACGGGGAACACTGAAGCTTTCTTT. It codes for CASSEPRTGNTEAFF.

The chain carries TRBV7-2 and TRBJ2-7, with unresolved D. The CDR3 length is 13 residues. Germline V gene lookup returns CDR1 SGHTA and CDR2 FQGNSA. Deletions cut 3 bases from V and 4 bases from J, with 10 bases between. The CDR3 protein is CASSFVREYEQYF. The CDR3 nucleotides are TGTGCCAGCAGCTTTGTCCGAGAATACGAGCAGTACTTC.

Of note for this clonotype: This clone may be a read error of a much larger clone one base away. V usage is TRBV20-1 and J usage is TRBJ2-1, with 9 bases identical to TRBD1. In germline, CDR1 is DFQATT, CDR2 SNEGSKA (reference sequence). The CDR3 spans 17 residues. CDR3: CCARATTDRGSYNEQFF. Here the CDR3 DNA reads TGCTGTGCTAGGGCTACCACGGACAGGGGCTCCTACAATGAGCAGTTCTTC.

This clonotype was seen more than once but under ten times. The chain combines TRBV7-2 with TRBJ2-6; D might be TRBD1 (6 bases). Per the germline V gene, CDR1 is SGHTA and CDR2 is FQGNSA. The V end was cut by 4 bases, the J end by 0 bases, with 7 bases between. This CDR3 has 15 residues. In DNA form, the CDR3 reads TGTGCCAGCAGCTACAGGGTCTCTGGGGCCAACGTCCTGACTTTC. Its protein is CASSYRVSGANVLTF. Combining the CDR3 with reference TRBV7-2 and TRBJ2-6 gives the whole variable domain GAGVSQSPSNKVTEKGKDVELRCDPISGHTALYWYRQSLGQGLEFLIYFQGNSAPDKSGLPSDRFSAERTGGSVSTLTIQRTQQEDSAVYLCASSYRVSGANVLTFGAGSRLTVL.

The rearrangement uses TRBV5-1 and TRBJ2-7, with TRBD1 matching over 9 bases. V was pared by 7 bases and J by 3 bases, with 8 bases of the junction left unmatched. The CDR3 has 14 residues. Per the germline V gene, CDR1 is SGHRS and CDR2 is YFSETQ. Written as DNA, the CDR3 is TGCGCCAGCTACGTGGGACAGGGATACTACGAGCAGTACTTC. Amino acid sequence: CASYVGQGYYEQYF. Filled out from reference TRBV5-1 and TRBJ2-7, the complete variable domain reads KAGVTQTPRYLIKTRGQQVTLSCSPISGHRSVSWYQQTPGQGLQFLFEYFSETQRNKGNFPGRFSGRQFSNSRSEMNVSTLELGDSALYLCASYVGQGYYEQYFGPGTRLTVT.

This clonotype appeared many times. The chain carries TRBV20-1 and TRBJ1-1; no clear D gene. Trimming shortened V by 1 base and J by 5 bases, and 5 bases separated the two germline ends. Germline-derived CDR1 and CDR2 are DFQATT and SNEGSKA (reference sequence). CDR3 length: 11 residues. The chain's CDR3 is CSARGMTEAFF. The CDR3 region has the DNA TGCAGTGCTAGAGGTATGACTGAAGCTTTCTTT.

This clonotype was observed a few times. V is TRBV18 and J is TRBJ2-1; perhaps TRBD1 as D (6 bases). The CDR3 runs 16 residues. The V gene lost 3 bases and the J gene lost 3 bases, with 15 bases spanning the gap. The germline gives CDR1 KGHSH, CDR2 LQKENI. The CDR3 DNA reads TGTGCCAGCTCACCTTGGACAGCTTACGGCTACAATGAGCAGTTCTTC. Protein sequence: CASSPWTAYGYNEQFF.

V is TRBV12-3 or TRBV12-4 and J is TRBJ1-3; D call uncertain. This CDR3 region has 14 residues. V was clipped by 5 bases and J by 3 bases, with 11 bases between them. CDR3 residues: CASSSLMVGNTIYF. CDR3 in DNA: TGTGCCAGCAGTAGCCTCATGGTTGGAAACACCATATATTTT.

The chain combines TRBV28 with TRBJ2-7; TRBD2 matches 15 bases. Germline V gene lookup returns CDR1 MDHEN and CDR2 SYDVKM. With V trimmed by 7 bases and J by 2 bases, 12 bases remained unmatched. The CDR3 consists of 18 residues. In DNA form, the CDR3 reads TGTGCCAGCACCTCTCCGGGACTAGCGGGGGGCTCTCCCTACGAGCAGTACTTC. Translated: CASTSPGLAGGSPYEQYF.

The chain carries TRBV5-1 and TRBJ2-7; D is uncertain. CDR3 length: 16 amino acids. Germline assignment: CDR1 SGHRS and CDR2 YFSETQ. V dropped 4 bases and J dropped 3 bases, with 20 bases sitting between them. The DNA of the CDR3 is TGCGCCAGCAGCCCTGGGTTTGGCTACTTGGACTACGAGCAGTACTTC. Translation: CASSPGFGYLDYEQYF.

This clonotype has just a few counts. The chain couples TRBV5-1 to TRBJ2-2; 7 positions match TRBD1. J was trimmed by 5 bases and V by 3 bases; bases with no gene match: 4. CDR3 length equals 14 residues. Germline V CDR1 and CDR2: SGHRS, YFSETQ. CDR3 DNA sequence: TGCGCCAGCAGCTCGGGACAGCTAACCGGGGAGCTGTTTTTT. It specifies CASSSGQLTGELFF. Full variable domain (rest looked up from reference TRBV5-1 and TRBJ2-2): KAGVTQTPRYLIKTRGQQVTLSCSPISGHRSVSWYQQTPGQGLQFLFEYFSETQRNKGNFPGRFSGRQFSNSRSEMNVSTLELGDSALYLCASSSGQLTGELFFGEGSRLTVL.

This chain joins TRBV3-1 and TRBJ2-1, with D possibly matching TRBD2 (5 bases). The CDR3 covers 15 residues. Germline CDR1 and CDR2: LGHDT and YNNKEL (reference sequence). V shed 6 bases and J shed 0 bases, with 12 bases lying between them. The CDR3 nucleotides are TGTGCCAGCAGGAACGGGGAAAGCTCCTACAATGAGCAGTTCTTC. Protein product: CASRNGESSYNEQFF.